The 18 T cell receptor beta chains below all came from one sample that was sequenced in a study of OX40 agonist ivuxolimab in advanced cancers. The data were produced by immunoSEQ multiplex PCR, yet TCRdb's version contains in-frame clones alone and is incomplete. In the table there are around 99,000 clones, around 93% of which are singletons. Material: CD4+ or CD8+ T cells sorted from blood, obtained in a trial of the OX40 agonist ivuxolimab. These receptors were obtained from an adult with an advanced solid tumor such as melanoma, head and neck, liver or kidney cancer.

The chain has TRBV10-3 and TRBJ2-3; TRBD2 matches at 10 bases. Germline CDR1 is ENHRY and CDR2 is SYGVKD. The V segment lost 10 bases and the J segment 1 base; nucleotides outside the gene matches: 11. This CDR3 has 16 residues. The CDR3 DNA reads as TGTGCCAGCACAACGGGACTAGCGCTAGGCACAGATACGCAGTATTTT. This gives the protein CASTTGLALGTDTQYF.

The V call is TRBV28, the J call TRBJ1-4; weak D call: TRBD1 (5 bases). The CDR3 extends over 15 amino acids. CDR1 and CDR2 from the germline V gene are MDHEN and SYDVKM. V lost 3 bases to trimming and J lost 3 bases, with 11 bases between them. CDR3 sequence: CASSLGGASNEKLFF. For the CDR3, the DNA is TGTGCCAGCAGTTTGGGTGGGGCGTCTAATGAAAAACTGTTTTTT.

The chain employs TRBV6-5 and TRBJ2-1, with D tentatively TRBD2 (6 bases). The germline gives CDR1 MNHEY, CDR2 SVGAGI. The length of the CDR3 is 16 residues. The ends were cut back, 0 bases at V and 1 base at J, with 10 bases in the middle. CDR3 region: CASSYSGSGSYNEQFF. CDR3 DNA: TGTGCCAGCAGTTACTCAGGTAGCGGTTCCTACAATGAGCAGTTCTTC.

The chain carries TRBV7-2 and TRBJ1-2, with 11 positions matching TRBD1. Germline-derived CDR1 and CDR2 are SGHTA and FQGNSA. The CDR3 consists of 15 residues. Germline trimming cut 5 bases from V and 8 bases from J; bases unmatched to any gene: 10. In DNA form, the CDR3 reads TGTGCCAGCAGCCCACGGACAGGGGGCGCGGAAGGCTACACCTTC. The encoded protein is CASSPRTGGAEGYTF.

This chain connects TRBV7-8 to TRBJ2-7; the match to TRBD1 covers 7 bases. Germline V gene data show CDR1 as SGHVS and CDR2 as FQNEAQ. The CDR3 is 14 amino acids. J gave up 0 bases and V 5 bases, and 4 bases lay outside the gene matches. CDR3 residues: CASSLQGFSYEQYF. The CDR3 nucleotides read TGTGCCAGCAGCCTACAGGGGTTCTCCTACGAGCAGTACTTC.

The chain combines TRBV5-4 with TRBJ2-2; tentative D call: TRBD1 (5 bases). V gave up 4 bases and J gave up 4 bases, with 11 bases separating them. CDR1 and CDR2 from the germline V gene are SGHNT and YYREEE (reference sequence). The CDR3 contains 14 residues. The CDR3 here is CASSPQGGTGELFF. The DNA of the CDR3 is TGTGCCAGCAGCCCGCAGGGCGGCACCGGGGAGCTGTTTTTT.

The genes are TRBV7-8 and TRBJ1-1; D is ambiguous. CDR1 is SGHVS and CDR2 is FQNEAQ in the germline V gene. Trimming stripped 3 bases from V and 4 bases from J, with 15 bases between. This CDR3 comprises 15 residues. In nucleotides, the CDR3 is TGTGCCAGCAGCTTCCGACTCACGGGGTTCACTGAAGCTTTCTTT. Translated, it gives CASSFRLTGFTEAFF.

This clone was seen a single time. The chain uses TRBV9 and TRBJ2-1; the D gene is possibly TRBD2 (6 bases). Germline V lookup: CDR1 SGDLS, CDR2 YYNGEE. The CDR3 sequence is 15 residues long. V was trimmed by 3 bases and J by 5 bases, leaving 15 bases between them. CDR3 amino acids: CASSEVAGFNNEQFF. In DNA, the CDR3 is TGTGCCAGCAGCGAGGTGGCGGGATTTAACAATGAGCAGTTCTTC.

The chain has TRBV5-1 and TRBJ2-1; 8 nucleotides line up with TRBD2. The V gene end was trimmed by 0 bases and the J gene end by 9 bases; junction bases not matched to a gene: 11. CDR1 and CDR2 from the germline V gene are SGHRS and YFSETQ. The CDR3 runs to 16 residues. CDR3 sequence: CASSLEERERGGEQFF. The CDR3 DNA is TGCGCCAGCAGCTTGGAGGAGCGGGAGAGGGGAGGTGAGCAGTTCTTC.

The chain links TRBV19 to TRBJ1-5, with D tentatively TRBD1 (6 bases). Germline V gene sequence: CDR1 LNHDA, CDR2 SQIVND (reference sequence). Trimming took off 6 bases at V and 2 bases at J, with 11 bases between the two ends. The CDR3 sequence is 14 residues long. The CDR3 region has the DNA TGTGCCAGTAGAACAGGGCAGGGCAATCAGCCCCAGCATTTT. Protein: CASRTGQGNQPQHF.

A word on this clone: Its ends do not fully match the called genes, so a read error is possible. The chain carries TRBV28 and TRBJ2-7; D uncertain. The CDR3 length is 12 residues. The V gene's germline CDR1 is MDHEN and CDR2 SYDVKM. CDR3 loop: CASSSEKRTKNF. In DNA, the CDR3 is TGTGCCAGCAGTTCGGAAAAGCGTACGAAAAACTTC.

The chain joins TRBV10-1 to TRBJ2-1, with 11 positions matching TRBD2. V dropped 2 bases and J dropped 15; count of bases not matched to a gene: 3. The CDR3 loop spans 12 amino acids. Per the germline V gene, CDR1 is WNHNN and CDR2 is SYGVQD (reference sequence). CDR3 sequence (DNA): TGCGCCAGCAGTGAGGGACTAGCGGGTACGTTCTTC. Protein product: CASSEGLAGTFF.

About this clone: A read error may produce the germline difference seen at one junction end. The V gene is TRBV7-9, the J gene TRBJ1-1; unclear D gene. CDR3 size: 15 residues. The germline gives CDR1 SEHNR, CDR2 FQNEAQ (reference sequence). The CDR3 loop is CASSQGLSLNAEAFF. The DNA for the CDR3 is TGTGCCAGCAGCCAAGGTCTTTCTTTGAACGCTGAAGCTTTCTTT.

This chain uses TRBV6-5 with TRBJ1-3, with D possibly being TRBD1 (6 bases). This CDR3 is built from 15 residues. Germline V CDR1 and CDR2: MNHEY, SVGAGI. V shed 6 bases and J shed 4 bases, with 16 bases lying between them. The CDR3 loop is CASRDAGTPGNTIYF. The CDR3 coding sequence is TGTGCCAGCAGGGACGCCGGGACACCCGGAAACACCATATATTTT.

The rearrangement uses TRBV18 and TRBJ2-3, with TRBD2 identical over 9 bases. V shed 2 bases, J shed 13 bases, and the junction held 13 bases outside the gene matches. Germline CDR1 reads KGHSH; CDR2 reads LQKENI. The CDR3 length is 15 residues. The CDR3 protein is CASSPVGTSPIREYF. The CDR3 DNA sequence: TGTGCCAGCTCACCAGTTGGGACTAGCCCTATACGCGAGTATTTT.

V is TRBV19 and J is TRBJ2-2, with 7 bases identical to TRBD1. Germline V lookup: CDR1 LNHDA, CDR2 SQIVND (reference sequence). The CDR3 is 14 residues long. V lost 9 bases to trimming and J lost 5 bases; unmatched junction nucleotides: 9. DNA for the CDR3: TGTGCCAGCCATGGTACAGGGGCAACCGGGGAGCTGTTTTTT. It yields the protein CASHGTGATGELFF.

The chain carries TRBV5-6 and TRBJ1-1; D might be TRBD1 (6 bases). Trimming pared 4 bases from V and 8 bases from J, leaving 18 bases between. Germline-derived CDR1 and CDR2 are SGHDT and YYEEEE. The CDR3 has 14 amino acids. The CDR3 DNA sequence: TGTGCCAGCAGCAGCCTGGACAGAGTGGCCGAAGCTTTCTTT. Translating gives CASSSLDRVAEAFF. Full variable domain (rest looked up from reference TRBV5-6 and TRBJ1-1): DAGVTQSPTHLIKTRGQQVTLRCSPKSGHDTVSWYQQALGQGPQFIFQYYEEEERQRGNFPDRFSGHQFPNYSSELNVNALLLGDSALYLCASSSLDRVAEAFFGQGTRLTVV.

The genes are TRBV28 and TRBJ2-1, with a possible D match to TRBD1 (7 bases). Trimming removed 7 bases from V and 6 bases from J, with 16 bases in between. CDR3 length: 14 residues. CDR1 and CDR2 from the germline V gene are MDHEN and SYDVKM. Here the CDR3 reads CASIQGGEVNEQFF. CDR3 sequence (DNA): TGTGCCAGCATCCAGGGGGGTGAGGTCAATGAGCAGTTCTTC.